This is a list of T cell receptor beta chains from one sample in a study of blood T cell repertoires in COVID-19. The repertoire was sequenced with immunoSEQ multiplex PCR; TCRdb's copy has only in-frame clones and lacks some. The repertoire holds about 240,000 clones, with 75% to 90% as singletons. Sequencing was done on a sample of PBMCs or T cells enriched from blood (not recorded which). These receptors were obtained from a woman in her twenties or thirties who had recovered from COVID-19. Each CDR3 is given with its conserved first and last residue. A D gene is named only where the DNA matches it firmly. Clone size, where shown, is once, few, many, or a class for clones that have expanded.

J gene: TRBJ2-7
D gene: NA
V gene: TRBV14
clone size: NA
CDR3 protein: CASSYYYEQYF
CDR3 DNA: TGTGCCAGCAGCTACTACTACGAGCAGTACTTC

J gene: TRBJ1-1
D gene: NA
V gene: TRBV6-1
clone size: NA
CDR3 protein: CASSERNRRGEAFF
CDR3 DNA: TGTGCCAGCAGTGAAAGAAATCGGAGGGGAGAAGCTTTCTTT

J gene: TRBJ1-3
D gene: NA
V gene: TRBV2
clone size: NA
CDR3 protein: CASSNNRVEIGNTIYF
CDR3 DNA: TGTGCCAGCAGTAATAACAGGGTGGAGATTGGAAACACCATATATTTT

J gene: TRBJ1-5
D gene: TRBD1
V gene: TRBV28
clone size: NA
CDR3 protein: CASREPNRGDQPQHF
CDR3 DNA: TGTGCCAGCAGGGAACCTAACAGGGGGGATCAGCCCCAGCATTTT

J gene: TRBJ2-3
D gene: NA
V gene: TRBV6-5
clone size: NA
CDR3 protein: CASSYTQGTDTQYF
CDR3 DNA: TGTGCCAGCAGTTACACTCAGGGCACAGATACGCAGTATTTT

J gene: TRBJ1-5
D gene: NA
V gene: TRBV2
clone size: NA
CDR3 protein: CASSSDTNQPQHF
CDR3 DNA: TGTGCCAGCAGTTCGGACACTAATCAGCCCCAGCATTTT

J gene: TRBJ2-1
D gene: NA
V gene: TRBV18
clone size: NA
CDR3 protein: CASSPRGRDEQFF
CDR3 DNA: TGTGCCAGCTCACCACGAGGGCGAGATGAGCAGTTCTTC

J gene: TRBJ1-5
D gene: TRBD1
V gene: TRBV12-3/TRBV12-4
clone size: NA
CDR3 protein: CASSRDRNQPQHF
CDR3 DNA: TGTGCCAGCAGCCGGGACAGAAATCAGCCCCAGCATTTT

J gene: TRBJ1-4
D gene: TRBD1
V gene: TRBV28
clone size: NA
CDR3 protein: CASRTGGGREKLFF
CDR3 DNA: TGTGCCAGCAGAACAGGGGGCGGGAGAGAAAAACTGTTTTTT

J gene: TRBJ1-5
D gene: NA
V gene: TRBV28
clone size: once
CDR3 protein: CASSPPGVRNQPQHF
CDR3 DNA: TGTGCCAGCAGCCCACCAGGGGTTCGCAATCAGCCCCAGCATTTT

J gene: TRBJ2-1
D gene: TRBD1
V gene: TRBV19
clone size: NA
CDR3 protein: CASSGTGPSYNEQFF
CDR3 DNA: TGTGCCAGTAGTGGGACAGGACCTTCCTACAATGAGCAGTTCTTC

J gene: TRBJ2-7
D gene: TRBD2
V gene: TRBV28
clone size: NA
CDR3 protein: CASSFLAGAYEQYF
CDR3 DNA: TGTGCCAGCAGTTTTTTAGCGGGCGCCTACGAGCAGTACTTC

J gene: TRBJ1-1
D gene: NA
V gene: TRBV19
clone size: NA
CDR3 protein: CASSNLFAGGGTEAFF
CDR3 DNA: TGTGCCAGTAGTAACCTTTTTGCTGGGGGGGGCACTGAAGCTTTCTTT

J gene: TRBJ1-4
D gene: NA
V gene: TRBV27
clone size: NA
CDR3 protein: CASSSQINEKLFF
CDR3 DNA: TGTGCCAGCAGTTCTCAGATTAATGAAAAACTGTTTTTT

J gene: TRBJ1-2
D gene: NA
V gene: TRBV5-1
clone size: NA
CDR3 protein: CASSLGTAGGRGYTF
CDR3 DNA: TGCGCCAGCAGCTTGGGGACCGCGGGGGGGCGAGGCTACACCTTC

J gene: TRBJ2-7
D gene: NA
V gene: TRBV7-8
clone size: few
CDR3 protein: CASSLVFSYEQYF
CDR3 DNA: TGTGCCAGCAGCTTAGTCTTCTCCTACGAGCAGTACTTC